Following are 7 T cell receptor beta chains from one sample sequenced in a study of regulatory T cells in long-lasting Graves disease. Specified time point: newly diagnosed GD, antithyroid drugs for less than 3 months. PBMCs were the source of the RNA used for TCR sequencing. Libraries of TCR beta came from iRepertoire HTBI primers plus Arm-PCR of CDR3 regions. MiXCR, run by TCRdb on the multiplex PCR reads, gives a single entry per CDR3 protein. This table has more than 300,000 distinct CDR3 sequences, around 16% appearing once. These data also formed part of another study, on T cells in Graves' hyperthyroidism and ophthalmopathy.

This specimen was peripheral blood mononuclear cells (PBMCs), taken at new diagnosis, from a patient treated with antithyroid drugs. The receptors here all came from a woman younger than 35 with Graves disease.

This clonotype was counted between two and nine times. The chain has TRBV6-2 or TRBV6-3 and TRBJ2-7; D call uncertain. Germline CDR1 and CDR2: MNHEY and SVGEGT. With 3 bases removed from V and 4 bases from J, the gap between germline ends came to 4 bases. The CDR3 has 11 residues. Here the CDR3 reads CASSYEYEQYF. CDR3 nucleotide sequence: TGTGCCAGCAGTTATGAATACGAGCAGTACTTC.

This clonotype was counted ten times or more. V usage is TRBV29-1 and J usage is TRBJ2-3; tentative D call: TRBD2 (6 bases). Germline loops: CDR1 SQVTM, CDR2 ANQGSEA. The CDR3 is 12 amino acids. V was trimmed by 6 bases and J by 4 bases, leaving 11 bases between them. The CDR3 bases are TGCAGCGTGGGACTGAGCGCAGATACGCAGTATTTT. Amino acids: CSVGLSADTQYF.

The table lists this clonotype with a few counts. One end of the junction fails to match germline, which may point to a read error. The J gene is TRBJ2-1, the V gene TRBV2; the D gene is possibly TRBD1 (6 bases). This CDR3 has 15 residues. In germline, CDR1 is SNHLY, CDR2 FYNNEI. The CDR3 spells CAGSEARGRGNEQFF. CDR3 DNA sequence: TGTGCCGGCAGTGAAGCCCGGGGCAGGGGCAATGAGCAGTTCTTC.

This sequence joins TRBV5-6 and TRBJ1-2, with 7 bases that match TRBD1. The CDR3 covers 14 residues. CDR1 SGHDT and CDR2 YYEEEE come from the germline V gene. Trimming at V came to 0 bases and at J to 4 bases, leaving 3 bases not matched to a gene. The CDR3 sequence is CASSLGGQTYGYTF. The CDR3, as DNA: TGTGCCAGCAGCTTGGGGGGACAGACCTATGGCTACACCTTC. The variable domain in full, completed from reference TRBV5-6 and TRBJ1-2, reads DAGVTQSPTHLIKTRGQQVTLRCSPKSGHDTVSWYQQALGQGPQFIFQYYEEEERQRGNFPDRFSGHQFPNYSSELNVNALLLGDSALYLCASSLGGQTYGYTFGSGTRLTVV.

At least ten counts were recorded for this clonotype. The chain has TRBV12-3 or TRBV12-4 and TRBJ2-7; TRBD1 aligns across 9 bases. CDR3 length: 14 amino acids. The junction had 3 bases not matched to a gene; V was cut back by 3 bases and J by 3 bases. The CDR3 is CASSLGTGNYEQYF. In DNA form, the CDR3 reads TGTGCCAGCAGTTTGGGGACAGGGAACTACGAGCAGTACTTC.

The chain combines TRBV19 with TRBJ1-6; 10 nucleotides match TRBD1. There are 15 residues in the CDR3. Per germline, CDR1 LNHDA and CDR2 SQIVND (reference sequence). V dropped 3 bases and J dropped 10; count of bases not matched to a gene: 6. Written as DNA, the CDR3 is TGTGCCAGTAGTATCGGACAGGGGGATGGGTCACCCCTCCACTTT. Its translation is CASSIGQGDGSPLHF.

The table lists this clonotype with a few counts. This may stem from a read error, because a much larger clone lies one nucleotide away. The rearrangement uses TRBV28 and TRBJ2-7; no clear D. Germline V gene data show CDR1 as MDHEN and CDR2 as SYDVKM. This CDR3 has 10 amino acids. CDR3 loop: CASGTYEQHF. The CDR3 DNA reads TGTGCCAGCGGTACCTACGAGCAGCACTTC.